Sequencing of this T cell receptor (beta chain) was carried out in a study of blood T cell repertoires in COVID-19. On the study more broadly: The analysed material was cDNA or gDNA that came from T cells, B-cell-depleted T cells, or PBMCs.

Here immunoSEQ multiplex PCR was the method, and the copy in TCRdb shows in-frame clones only, minus some. The table includes 150,000 to 250,000 clones, roughly 87% detected once. Each recovered donor of Cohort 3 presented with two negative PCRs, clearance, or symptom resolution. The CDR3 consists of 14 residues. Trimming took 5 bases from V and 0 from J, leaving 11 bases between them. Germline assignment: CDR1 SGHTA and CDR2 FQGTGA. Sequencing was performed on PBMCs or T cells enriched from blood (not recorded which). The genes are TRBV7-3 and TRBJ2-7, with D tentatively TRBD2 (6 bases). The sequence came from a woman aged 25 to 39 who had recovered from COVID-19. CDR3 amino acids: CASSPSGGSYEQYF. The CDR3 coding sequence is TGTGCCAGCAGCCCCTCCGGGGGCTCCTACGAGCAGTACTTC.